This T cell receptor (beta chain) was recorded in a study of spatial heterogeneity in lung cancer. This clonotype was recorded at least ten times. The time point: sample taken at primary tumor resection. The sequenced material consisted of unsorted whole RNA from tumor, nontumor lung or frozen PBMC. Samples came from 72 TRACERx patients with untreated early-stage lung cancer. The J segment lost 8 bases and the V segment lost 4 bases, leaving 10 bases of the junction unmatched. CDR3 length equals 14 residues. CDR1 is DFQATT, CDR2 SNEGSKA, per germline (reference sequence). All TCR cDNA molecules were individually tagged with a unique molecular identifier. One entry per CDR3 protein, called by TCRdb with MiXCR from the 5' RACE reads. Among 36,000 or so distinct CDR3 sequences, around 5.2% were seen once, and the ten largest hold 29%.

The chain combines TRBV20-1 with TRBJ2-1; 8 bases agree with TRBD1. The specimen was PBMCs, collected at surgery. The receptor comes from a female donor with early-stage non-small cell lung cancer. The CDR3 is CSAMRTGRGDEQFF. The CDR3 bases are TGCAGTGCTATGAGGACAGGGAGAGGCGATGAGCAGTTCTTC.